This T cell receptor beta chain was recorded in a study of blood T cells in healthy people across ages. Study outcomes and limitations: With unsorted PBMCs, a conclusive comparison of naive versus antigen-experienced cells was not possible.

As to this clonotype: Its antigen is unknown.

Each donor supplied 7.5 to 10 milliliters of peripheral blood. From germline, CDR1 is MNHEY and CDR2 SMNVEV (reference sequence). The J segment lost 2 bases and the V segment lost 4 bases, leaving 9 bases of the junction unmatched. This CDR3 has 16 residues. Then a second PCR, running about 6 to 12 cycles, was carried out with a sample-barcoded 5' primer and a J-beta primer mix. TCRdb analysed the 5' RACE reads with MiXCR anew, one entry per CDR3 protein. The sample consists of about 970,000 distinct CDR3 sequences, roughly 47% of them appearing once. The source material was blood. This rearrangement joins TRBV27 to TRBJ2-7; 9 bases are a match to TRBD1. This receptor was obtained from a woman in her fifties or sixties in good health. This chain's CDR3 is CASSSSYRGRAYEQYF. CDR3 sequence (DNA): TGTGCCAGCAGTTCCTCGTACAGGGGGCGCGCCTACGAGCAGTACTTC.